This TCR beta chain was retrieved from a study of Ad26.COV2.S vaccination and SARS-CoV-2 variants. Study details: Into the muscle, Ad26.COV2.S was dosed once or twice, 56 days apart. Study-wide results and limits: Total T cell responses may have been underestimated by the TCR breadth and depth analyses. Spike-specific TCR breadth ran higher among vaccine recipients than placebo recipients.

Some clones are missing from TCRdb's copy, which holds only in-frame ones; the method was immunoSEQ multiplex PCR. The sample has hundreds of thousands of clones, about 87% seen once. The treatment was: about 20 received Ad26.COV2.S at low or high dose, single or two shots; several received placebo; per-sample allocation not given. Day 63 following the first vaccine or placebo injection was when the samples were taken. Germline CDR1 MNHEY, CDR2 SVGAGI. This CDR3 contains 12 residues. V lost 6 bases and J 0 bases, leaving 5 bases between the germline ends. This clone has only a few counts. The antigen is not known. The identical CDR3 is also encoded by other nucleotide sequences in the sample.

The sequence came from a person aged 18-65 years who received the Ad26.COV2.S COVID-19 vaccine or a placebo. Sequenced material: peripheral blood, taken in a trial of Ad26.COV2.S vaccine versus placebo. The chain has TRBV6-5 and TRBJ1-1; D not certain. CDR3 sequence (DNA): TGTGCCAGCAGCCGTATGAACACTGAAGCTTTCTTT. It translates to CASSRMNTEAFF.